This is a list of T cell receptor beta chains from one sample in a study of T cell responses to AZD1222 COVID-19 vaccine. Profiling relied on immunoSEQ multiplex PCR, and the TCRdb table lists in-frame clones only, not all of them. The profile shows about 82,000 clones, 90% to 95% of them singletons. The specimen was peripheral blood, collected on day 0 of AZD1222 vaccination. The source of these receptors is an adult in good health. The CDR3 runs from the conserved cysteine through the conserved F or W. The D gene is left open where the match is weak.

D: .; V: TRBV27; J: TRBJ2-3; DNA: TGTGCCAGCAGTCCTCTACCCCCGGGCACAGATACGCAGTATTTT; CDR3: CASSPLPPGTDTQYF
D: .; V: TRBV19; J: TRBJ1-3; DNA: TGTGCCAGTAGTCTACCCCGGACCGGGGCTGGAAACACCATATATTTT; CDR3: CASSLPRTGAGNTIYF
D: .; V: TRBV5-4; J: TRBJ2-6; DNA: TGTGCCAGCAGACTCTTCTCTGGGGCCAACGTCCTGACTTTC; CDR3: CASRLFSGANVLTF
D: .; V: TRBV19; J: TRBJ1-5; DNA: TGTGCCAGTAGTATGGCCCCGGGGGTCTGGGGGAGCAATCAGCCCCAGCATTTT; CDR3: CASSMAPGVWGSNQPQHF
D: TRBD1; V: TRBV4-2; J: TRBJ1-2; DNA: TGTGCCAGCAGCCAAGGTTCAGGGGGGCTTTACGGTGGCTACACCTTC; CDR3: CASSQGSGGLYGGYTF
D: .; V: TRBV19; J: TRBJ1-1; DNA: TGTGCCAGTAGCGGGTCCTCTAGCACTGAAGCTTTCTTT; CDR3: CASSGSSSTEAFF
D: .; V: TRBV5-1; J: TRBJ2-7; DNA: TGCGCCAGCAGCTTGGGTTATGGGTCAGGGTCGTCCTACGAGCAGTACTTC; CDR3: CASSLGYGSGSSYEQYF
D: .; V: TRBV10-2; J: TRBJ2-7; DNA: TGCGCCAGCTCGCCCTCCTACGAGCAGTACTTC; CDR3: CASSPSYEQYF
D: TRBD1; V: TRBV5-5; J: TRBJ1-6; DNA: TGTGCCAGCAGCGGAATCACAGGGGATAATTCACCCCTCCACTTT; CDR3: CASSGITGDNSPLHF
D: .; V: TRBV20-1; J: TRBJ2-1; DNA: TGCAGTGCTAGTATCGCGGCTGAGCAGTTCTTC; CDR3: CSASIAAEQFF